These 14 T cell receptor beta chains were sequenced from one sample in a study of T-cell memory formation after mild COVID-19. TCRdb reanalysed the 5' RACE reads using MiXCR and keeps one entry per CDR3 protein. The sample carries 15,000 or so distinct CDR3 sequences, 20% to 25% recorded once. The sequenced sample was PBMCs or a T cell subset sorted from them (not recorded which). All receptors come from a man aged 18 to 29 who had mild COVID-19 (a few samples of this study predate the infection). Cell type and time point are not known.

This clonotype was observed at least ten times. The CDR3 loop reads CASSDTLAGGIYNEQFF. The CDR3 nucleotides are TGTGCCAGCAGCGACACACTAGCGGGGGGGATCTACAATGAGCAGTTCTTC. The chain has TRBV6-1 and TRBJ2-1; TRBD2 matches 13 bases. Germline CDR1 and CDR2: MNHNS and SASEGT. V was clipped by 6 bases and J by 3 bases; unmatched bases: 8. The CDR3 runs to 17 residues.

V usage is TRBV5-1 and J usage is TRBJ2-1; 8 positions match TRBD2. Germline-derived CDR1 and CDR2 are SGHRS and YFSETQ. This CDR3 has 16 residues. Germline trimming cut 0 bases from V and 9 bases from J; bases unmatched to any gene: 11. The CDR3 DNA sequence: TGCGCCAGCAGCTTGGTCTCGGGGGGGCCTATCGGTGAGCAGTTCTTC. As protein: CASSLVSGGPIGEQFF.

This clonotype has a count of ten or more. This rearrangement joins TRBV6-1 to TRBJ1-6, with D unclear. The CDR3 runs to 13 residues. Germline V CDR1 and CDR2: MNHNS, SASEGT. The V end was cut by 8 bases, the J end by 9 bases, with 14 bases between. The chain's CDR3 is CASPPKTGSPLHF. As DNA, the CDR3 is TGTGCCAGCCCGCCTAAGACGGGTTCACCCCTCCACTTT.

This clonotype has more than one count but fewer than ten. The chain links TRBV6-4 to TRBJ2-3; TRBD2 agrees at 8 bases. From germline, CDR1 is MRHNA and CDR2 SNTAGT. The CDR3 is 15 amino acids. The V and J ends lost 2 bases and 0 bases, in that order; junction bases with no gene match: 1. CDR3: CASSDGLASTDTQYF. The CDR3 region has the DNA TGTGCCAGCAGTGACGGACTAGCTAGCACAGATACGCAGTATTTT.

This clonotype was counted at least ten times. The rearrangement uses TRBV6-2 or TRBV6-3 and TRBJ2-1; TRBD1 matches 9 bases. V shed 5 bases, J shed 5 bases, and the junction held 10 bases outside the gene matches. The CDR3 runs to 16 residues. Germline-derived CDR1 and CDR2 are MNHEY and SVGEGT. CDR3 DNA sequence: TGTGCCAGCAGTCCCCTCCGGGACAGGGTGGACAATGAGCAGTTCTTC. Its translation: CASSPLRDRVDNEQFF.

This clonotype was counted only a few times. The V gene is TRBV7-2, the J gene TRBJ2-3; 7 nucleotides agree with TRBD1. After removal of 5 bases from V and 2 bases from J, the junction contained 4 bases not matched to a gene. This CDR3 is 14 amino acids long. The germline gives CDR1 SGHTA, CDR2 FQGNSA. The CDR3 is CASSPDRNTDTQYF. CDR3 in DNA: TGTGCCAGCAGCCCGGACAGGAACACAGATACGCAGTATTTT.

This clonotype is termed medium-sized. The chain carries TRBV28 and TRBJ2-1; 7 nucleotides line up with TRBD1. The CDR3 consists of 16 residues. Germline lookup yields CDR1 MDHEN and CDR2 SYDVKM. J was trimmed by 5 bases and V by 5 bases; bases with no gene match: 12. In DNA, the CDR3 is TGTGCCAGCAGTCCGCCTCGGGACAGCCACAACAATGAGCAGTTCTTC. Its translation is CASSPPRDSHNNEQFF.

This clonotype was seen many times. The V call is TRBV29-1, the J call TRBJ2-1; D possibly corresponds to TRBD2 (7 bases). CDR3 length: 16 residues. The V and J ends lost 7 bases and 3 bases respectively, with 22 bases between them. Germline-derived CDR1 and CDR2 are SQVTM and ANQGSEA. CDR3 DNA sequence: TGCAGCGATACCGACCGGGGCGGGGGCAACTACAATGAGCAGTTCTTC. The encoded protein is CSDTDRGGGNYNEQFF.

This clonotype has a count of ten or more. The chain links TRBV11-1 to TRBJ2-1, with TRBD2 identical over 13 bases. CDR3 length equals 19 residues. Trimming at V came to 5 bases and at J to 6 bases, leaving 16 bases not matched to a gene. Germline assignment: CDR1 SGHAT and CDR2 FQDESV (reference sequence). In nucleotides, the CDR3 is TGTGCCAGCAGCGAGAGGACTAGCGGGGGTGCAAAGAACGTCAATGAGCAGTTCTTC. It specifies CASSERTSGGAKNVNEQFF.

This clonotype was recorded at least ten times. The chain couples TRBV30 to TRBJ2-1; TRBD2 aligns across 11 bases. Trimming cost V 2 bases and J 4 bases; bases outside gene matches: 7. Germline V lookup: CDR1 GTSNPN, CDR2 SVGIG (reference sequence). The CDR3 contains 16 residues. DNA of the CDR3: TGTGCCTGGAGTCCATTGGGACTAGCGGCATACAATGAGCAGTTCTTC. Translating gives CAWSPLGLAAYNEQFF.

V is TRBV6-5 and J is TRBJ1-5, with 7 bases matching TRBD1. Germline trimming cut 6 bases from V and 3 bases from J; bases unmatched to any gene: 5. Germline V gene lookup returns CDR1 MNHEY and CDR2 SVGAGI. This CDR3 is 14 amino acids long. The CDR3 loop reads CASSADRDNQPQHF. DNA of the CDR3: TGTGCCAGCAGCGCTGACAGGGACAATCAGCCCCAGCATTTT.

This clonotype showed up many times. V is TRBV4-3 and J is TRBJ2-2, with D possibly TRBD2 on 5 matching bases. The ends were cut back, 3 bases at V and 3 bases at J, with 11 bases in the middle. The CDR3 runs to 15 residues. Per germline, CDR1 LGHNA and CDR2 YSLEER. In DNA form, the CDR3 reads TGCGCCAGCAGCCAGAGAGGGTTGTACACCGGGGAGCTGTTTTTT. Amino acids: CASSQRGLYTGELFF.

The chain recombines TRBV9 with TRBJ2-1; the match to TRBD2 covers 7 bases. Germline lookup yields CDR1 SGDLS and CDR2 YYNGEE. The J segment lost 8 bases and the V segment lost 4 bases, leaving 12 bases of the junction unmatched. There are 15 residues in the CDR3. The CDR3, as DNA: TGTGCCAGCAGCCTTGGCACCCAACGGGAGGATGAGCAGTTCTTC. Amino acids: CASSLGTQREDEQFF.

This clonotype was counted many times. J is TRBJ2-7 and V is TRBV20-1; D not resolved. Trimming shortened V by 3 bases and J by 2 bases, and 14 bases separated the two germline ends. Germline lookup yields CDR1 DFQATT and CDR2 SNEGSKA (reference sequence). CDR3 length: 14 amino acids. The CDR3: CSASGSRNAYEQYV. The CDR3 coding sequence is TGCAGTGCTAGTGGTAGCAGAAACGCCTACGAGCAGTACGTC.